This T cell receptor (beta chain) emerged from a study of shared clonotypes between healthy human individuals (TCRdb year 2020). In the study overall: A few men and two women, aged 18 to 49 years, made up the cohort. To estimate repertoire size and how much clonotype sharing occurs between individuals, the study deeply sequenced the blood TCR repertoires of a handful of healthy adults. Between about 0.8 and 9.5 billion PBMCs per donor were obtained by leukapheresis. For each donor, CD4 naive and CD4 memory were each given three plates, CD8 naive was given two plates, and CD8 memory was given one plate. Different laboratories and diverse techniques were used to prepare libraries and sequence TCR repertoires, to increase sequencing depth and limit assay-specific biases.

Study-wide conclusions, independent of this receptor: Sampling was restricted to blood, and TCR repertoires in tissue are likely to differ from TCR repertoires in blood. Sharing across a few donors was observed for approximately 5% of naive CD4, over 3% of naive CD8, about 2.3% of memory CD4, and roughly 0.43% of memory CD8 clonotypes. Pairwise subsampling led to the expectation that sequencing depth would affect the degree of clonotype sharing among donors. Because the study included only a small number of donors, the genetic and exposure-history diversity represented was limited. Even with the large sequencing depth, rarefaction of the sorted-subset datasets indicated that sequencing was incomplete. Naive subsets generally had larger estimated clonotype richness than memory subsets did. Clonotypes shared by all four sorted-subset donors showed higher generation probabilities than non-shared clonotypes.

The donors were healthy, HIV-negative adults who had no recently reported acute infections or vaccinations. Only Caucasian adults living in Nashville, Tennessee, USA were represented among the donors. CD4+ T cells were enriched by magnetic negative selection; naive cells were then positively selected on CD45RA, and the negative fraction formed the memory subset. After blood collection by leukapheresis, PBMCs were isolated using Ficoll-Histopaque density gradient centrifugation and then cryopreserved in the vapor phase of liquid nitrogen. Purity and quantity of every magnetically sorted T cell population were checked by analytical flow cytometry. Each sorted fraction had its genomic DNA isolated and then quantified by UV absorbance on a Nanodrop 2000c. Using the deep immunoSEQ assay, TCR CDR3 regions were amplified from genomic DNA by multiplex PCR. Extracted genomic DNA from each cell subset was distributed evenly across all wells of several immunoSEQ 96-well plates, and each plate was treated as a replicate. For sorted subsets, about 210 ng of genomic DNA, equivalent to tens of thousands of T cell genomes, went into each replicate PCR. The purified libraries were quantified using a Qubit 3.0 fluorometer, sized with a Bioanalyzer 2100, and then quantified again using the KAPA Library Quantification kit. Each immunoSEQ 96-well plate was sequenced on its own single-read 150-cycle Illumina NextSeq 550 flow cell. As for how the authors treated the data: Because only junctional sequences without quality scores were contained in the immunoSEQ output, filtering matching that applied to full-length reads could not be performed. Sequences were annotated with PyIR, a Python wrapper for IgBLAST v1.9, and V/J genes and CDR3 were assigned using IMGT germline references. Reads were removed for weak V/J assignments (E-value above 1e-6), missing CDR3, stop codons, out-of-frame junctions, or ambiguous translated residues. V3J clonotypes were defined by identical inferred V gene, J gene, and CDR3 amino acid sequence. To compute the percentage overlap between repertoires, the number of shared unique clonotypes was divided by the size of the smaller repertoire. Repertoire richness was assessed with RTK rarefaction, the Chao1 estimator, and Recon v2.1 estimates of unobserved clonotypes. Generation probabilities were computed with OLGA for all TCRbeta clonotypes obtained by the gDNA method from a few donors. The immuneACCESS repertoire file appears here via TCRdb, limited to in-frame rearrangements. These files lack a portion of the clones; in checked studies, under half of the deficit traces to unresolved V genes, and the cause of the others is not known. That table furnishes V, J and clone size, whereas the DNA furnished D and trimming. This sample is represented by 1.6 million or so clones; more than 95% of them were singletons. The top ten constitute over 1% of the sample.

The V end loses 1 base and the J end loses 0 bases, and a stretch of 13 bases separates them. From its cysteine to its phenylalanine, the CDR3 spans 17 amino acids. Only the CDR3 DNA stays, 51 bases, in frame from base 1. CDR1 and CDR2 were assigned from the germline V gene as SGHVS and FQNEAQ. As for this clone: Its antigen is still unknown. Base qualities were left out, and no much larger clone turns up one base away.

The sample taken for sequencing was naive CD4+ T cells sorted from blood. The cell subset or site tag for this specimen amounts to: CD45RA+ positively selected. The chain was built from TRBV7-8 and TRBJ1-5; TRBD1 is a weak D gene call, 5 bases matching. This receptor was obtained from a man aged 30-40 years in good health. The CDR3 reads as follows: CASSLVGSGNSNQPQHF. The sequenced DNA: TGTGCCAGCAGCTTAGTGGGTTCAGGGAATAGCAATCAGCCCCAGCATTTT.